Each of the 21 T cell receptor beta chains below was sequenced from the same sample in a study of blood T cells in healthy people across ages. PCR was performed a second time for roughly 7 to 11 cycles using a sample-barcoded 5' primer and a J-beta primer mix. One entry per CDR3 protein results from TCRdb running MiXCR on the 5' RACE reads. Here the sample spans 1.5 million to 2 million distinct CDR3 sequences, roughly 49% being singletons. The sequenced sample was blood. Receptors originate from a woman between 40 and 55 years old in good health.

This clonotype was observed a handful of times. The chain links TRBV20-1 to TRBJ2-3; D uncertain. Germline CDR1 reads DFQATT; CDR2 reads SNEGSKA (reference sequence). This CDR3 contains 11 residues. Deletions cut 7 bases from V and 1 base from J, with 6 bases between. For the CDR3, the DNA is TGCAGTGGCGTTCGCACAGATACGCAGTATTTT. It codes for CSGVRTDTQYF.

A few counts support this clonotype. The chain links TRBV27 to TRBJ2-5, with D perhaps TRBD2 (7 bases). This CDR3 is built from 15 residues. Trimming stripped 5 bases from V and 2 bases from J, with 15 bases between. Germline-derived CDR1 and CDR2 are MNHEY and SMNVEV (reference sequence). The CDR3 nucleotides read TGTGCCAGCAGTCTCTCGCGGGGGCGGCAAGAGACCCAGTACTTC. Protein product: CASSLSRGRQETQYF.

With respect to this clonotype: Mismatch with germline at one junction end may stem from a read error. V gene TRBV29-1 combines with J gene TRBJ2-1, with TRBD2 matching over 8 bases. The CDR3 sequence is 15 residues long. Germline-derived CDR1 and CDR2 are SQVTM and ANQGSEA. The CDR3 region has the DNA TGCAGCGTTGAACCCGGGACTAGTTTATACAATGAGCGGTTCTTC. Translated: CSVEPGTSLYNERFF.

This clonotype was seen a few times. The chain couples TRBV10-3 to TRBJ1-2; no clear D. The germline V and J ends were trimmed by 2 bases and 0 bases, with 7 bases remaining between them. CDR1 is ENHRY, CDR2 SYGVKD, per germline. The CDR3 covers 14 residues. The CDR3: CAISETPSNYGYTF. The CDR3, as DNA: TGTGCCATCAGTGAGACTCCTTCTAACTATGGCTACACCTTC.

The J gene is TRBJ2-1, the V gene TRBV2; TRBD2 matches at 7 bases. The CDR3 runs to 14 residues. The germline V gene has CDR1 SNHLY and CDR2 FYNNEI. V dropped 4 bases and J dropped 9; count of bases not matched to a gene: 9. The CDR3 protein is CASSGSGFTGEQFF. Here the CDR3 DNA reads TGTGCCAGCAGTGGTAGCGGGTTTACCGGTGAGCAGTTCTTC.

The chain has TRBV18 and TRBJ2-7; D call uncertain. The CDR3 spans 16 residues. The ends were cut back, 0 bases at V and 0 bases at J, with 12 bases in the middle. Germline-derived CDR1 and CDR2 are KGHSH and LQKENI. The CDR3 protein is CASSPPRSLSSYEQYF. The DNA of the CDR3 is TGTGCCAGCTCACCACCCCGGAGCCTAAGCTCCTACGAGCAGTACTTC.

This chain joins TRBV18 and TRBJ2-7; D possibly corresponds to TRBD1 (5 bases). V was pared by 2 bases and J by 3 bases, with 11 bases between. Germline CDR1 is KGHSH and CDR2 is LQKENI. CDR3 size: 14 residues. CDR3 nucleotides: TGTGCCAGCTCACCAACAGGAGCGTACTACGAGCAGTACTTC. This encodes CASSPTGAYYEQYF.

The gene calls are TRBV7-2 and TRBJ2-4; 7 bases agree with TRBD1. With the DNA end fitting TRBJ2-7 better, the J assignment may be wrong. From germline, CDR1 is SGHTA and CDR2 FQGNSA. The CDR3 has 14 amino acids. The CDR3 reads CASRRTGESHEQYF. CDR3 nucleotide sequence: TGTGCCAGCAGACGAACAGGGGAGAGTCACGAGCAGTACTTC.

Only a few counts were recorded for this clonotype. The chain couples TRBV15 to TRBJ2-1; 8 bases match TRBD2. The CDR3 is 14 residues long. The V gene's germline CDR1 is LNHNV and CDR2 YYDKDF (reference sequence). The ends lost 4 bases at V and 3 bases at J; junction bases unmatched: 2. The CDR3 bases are TGTGCCACCAGCAAAGCGGGAGACTACAATGAGCAGTTCTTC. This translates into CATSKAGDYNEQFF. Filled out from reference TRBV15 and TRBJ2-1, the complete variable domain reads DAMVIQNPRYQVTQFGKPVTLSCSQTLNHNVMYWYQQKSSQAPKLLFHYYDKDFNNEADTPDNFQSRRPNTSFCFLDIRSPGLGDTAMYLCATSKAGDYNEQFFGPGTRLTVL.

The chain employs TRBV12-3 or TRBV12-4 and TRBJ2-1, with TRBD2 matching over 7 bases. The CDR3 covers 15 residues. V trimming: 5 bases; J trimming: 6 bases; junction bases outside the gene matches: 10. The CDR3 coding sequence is TGTGCCAGCAGTCCCAACCGGGACTACCTCAATGAGCAGTTCTTC. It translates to CASSPNRDYLNEQFF.

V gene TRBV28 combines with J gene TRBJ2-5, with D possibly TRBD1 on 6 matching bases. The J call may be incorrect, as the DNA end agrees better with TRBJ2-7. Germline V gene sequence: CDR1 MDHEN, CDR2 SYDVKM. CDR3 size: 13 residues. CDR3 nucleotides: TGTGCCAGCGTCCCAGGGGTCTCCTACGAGCAGTACTTC. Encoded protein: CASVPGVSYEQYF.

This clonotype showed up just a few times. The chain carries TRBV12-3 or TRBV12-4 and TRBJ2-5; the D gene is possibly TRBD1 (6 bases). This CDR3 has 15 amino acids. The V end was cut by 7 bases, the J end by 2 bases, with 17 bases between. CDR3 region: CASTTYGTLQETQYF. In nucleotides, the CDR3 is TGTGCCAGCACTACTTACGGGACACTACAAGAGACCCAGTACTTC.

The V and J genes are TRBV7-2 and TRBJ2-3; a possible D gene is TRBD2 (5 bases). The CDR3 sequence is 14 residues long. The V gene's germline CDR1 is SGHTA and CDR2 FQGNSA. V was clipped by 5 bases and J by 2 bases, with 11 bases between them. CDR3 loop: CASSTRRATDTQYF. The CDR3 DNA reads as TGTGCCAGCAGCACGAGGCGGGCCACAGATACGCAGTATTTT.

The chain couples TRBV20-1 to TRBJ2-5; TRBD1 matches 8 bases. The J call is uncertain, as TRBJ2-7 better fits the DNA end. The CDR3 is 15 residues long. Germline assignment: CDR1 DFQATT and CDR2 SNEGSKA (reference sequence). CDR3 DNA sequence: TGCAGTGCCAAGGACCGGGACAGGCTATTCTACGAGCAGTACTTC. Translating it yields CSAKDRDRLFYEQYF.

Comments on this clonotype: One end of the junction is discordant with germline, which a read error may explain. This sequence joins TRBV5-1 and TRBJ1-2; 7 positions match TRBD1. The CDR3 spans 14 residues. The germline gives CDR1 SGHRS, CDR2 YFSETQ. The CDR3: CASRDSGTDYDYTF. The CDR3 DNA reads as TGCGCCAGCAGGGACTCCGGGACAGACTATGACTACACCTTC.

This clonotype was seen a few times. The CDR3 spells CASSQGLANTGELFF. As DNA, the CDR3 is TGCGCCAGCAGCCAAGGACTAGCGAACACCGGGGAGCTGTTTTTT. J is TRBJ2-2 and V is TRBV4-3, with a weak D call TRBD2 (6 bases). With 1 base removed from V and 0 bases from J, the gap between germline ends came to 6 bases. The CDR3 is 15 residues long. Germline CDR1 is LGHNA and CDR2 is YSLEER.

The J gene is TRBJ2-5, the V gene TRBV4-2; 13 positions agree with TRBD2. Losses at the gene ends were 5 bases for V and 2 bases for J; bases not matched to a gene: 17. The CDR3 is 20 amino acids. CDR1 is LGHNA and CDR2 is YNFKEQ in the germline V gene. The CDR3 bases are TGTGCCAGCAGCGCAATCAGAACAGGAGGGACTAGCGGGAAGCAAGAGACCCAGTACTTC. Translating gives CASSAIRTGGTSGKQETQYF.

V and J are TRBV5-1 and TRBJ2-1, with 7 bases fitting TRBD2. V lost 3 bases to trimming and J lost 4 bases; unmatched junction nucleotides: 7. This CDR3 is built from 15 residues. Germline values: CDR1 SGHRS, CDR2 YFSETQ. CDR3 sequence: CASSSTGTIYNEQFF. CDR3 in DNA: TGCGCCAGCAGCTCGACCGGGACTATTTACAATGAGCAGTTCTTC.

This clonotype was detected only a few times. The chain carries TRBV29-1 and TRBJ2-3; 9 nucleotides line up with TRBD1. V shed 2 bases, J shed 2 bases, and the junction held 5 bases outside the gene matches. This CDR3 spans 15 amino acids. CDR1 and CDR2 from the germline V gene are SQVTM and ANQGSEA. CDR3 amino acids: CSVEKTGGDTDTQYF. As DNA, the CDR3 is TGCAGCGTTGAAAAGACAGGGGGGGACACAGATACGCAGTATTTT.

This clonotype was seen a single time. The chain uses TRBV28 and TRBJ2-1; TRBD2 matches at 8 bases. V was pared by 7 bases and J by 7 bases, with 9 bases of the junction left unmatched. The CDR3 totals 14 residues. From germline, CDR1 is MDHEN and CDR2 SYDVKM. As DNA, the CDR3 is TGTGCCAGCAATTTTGGGCCTAGCGGGAATGAGCAGTTCTTC. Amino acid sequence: CASNFGPSGNEQFF.

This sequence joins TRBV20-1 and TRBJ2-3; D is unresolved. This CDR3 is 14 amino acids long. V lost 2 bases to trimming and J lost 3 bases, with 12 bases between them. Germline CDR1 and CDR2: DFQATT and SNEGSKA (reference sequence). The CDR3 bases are TGCAGTGCTAGAAGTCCCCTAGAAACAGATACGCAGTATTTT. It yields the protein CSARSPLETDTQYF.